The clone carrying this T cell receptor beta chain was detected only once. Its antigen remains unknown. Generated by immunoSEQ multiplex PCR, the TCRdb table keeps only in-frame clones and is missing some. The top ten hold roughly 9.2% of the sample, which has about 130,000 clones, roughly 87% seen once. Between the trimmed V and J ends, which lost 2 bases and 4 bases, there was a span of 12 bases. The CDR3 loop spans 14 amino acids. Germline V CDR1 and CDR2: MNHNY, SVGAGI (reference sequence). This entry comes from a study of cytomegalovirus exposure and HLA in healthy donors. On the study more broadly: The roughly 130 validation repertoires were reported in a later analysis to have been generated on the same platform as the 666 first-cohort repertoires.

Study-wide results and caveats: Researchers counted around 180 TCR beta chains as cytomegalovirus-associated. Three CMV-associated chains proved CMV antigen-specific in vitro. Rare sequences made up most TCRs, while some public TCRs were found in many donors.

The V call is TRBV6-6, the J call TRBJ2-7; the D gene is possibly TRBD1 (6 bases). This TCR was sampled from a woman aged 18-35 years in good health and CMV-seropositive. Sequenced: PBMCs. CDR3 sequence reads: CASSYQGQGYEQYF. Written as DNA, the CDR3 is TGTGCCAGCAGTTACCAGGGACAAGGTTACGAGCAGTACTTC.